This T cell receptor (beta chain) came from a study of blood T cell repertoires in COVID-19. The overall study: PBMCs, B-cell-depleted T cells, or T cells provided the cDNA or gDNA that made up the material.

There are 15 residues in the CDR3. CDR1 and CDR2 from the germline V gene are SGHAT and FQNNGV. Trimming shortened V by 3 bases and J by 6 bases, and 12 bases separated the two germline ends. In the authors' methods: It was from reference gene primer amplification that nucleated cell counts were estimated. Data came from immunoSEQ multiplex PCR; TCRdb stores just in-frame clones and leaves some out. The V and J calls and clone size are taken from that table; D and trimming were inferred from the DNA. The sample contains some 320,000 clones, under 95% of which appear only once. Everyone who took part was 18 to 89 years old, and they came from about two dozen US areas. Participants had their cohort set by participant-reported clinical history.

The chain joins TRBV11-2 to TRBJ1-6; no definite D call. The material sequenced was PBMCs or T cells enriched from blood (not recorded which). The sequence came from a man aged 55 to 70 who had recovered from COVID-19. DNA for the CDR3: TGTGCCAGCAGCTTCTCACTCCTTGCTAATTCACCCCTCCACTTT. It yields the protein CASSFSLLANSPLHF.